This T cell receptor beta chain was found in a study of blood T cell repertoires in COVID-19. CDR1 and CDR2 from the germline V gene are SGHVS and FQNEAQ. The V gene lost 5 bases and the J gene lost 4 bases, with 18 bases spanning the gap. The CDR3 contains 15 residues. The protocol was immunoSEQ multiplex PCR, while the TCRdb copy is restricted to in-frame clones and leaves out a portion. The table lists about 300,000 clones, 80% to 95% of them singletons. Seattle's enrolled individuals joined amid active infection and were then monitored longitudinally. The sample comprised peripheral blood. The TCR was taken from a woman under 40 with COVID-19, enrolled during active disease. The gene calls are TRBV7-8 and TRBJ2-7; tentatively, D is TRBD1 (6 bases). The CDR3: CASSVSGTNTYEQYF. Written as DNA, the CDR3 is TGTGCCAGCAGCGTCTCCGGGACAAATACTTACGAGCAGTACTTC.